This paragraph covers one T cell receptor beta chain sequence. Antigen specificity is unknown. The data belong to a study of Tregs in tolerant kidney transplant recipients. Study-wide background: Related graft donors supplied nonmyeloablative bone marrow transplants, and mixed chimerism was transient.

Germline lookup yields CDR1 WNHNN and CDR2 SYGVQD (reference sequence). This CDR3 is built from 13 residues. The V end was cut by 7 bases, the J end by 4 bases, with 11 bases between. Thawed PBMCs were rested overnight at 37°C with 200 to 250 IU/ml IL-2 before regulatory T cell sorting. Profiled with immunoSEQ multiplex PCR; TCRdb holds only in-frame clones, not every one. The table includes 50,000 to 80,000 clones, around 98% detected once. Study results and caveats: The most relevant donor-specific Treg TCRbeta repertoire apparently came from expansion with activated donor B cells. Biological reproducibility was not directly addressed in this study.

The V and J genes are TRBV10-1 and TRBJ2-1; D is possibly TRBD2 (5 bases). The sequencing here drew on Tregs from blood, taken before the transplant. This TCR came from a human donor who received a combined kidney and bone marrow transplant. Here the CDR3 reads CASKATGYNEQFF. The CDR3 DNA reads TGCGCCAGCAAGGCAACGGGATACAATGAGCAGTTCTTC.